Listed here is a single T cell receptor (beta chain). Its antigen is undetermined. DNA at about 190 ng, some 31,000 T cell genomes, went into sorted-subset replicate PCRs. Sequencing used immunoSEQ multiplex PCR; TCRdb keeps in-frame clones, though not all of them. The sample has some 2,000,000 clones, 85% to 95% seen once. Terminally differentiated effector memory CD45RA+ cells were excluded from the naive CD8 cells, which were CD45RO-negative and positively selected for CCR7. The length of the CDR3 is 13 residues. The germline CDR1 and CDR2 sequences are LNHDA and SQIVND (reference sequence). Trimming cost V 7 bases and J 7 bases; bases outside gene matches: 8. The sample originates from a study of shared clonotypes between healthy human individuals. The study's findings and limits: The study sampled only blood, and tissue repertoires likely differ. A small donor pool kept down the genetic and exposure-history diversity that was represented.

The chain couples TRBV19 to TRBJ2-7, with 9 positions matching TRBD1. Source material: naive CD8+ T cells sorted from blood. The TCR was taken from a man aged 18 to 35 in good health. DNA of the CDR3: TGTGCCAGTACTCGGACAGGGGAGGGGGAGCAGTACTTC. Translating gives CASTRTGEGEQYF.